The next 25 T cell receptor beta chains were all read from a single sample in a study of CD8 T cells in ankylosing spondylitis. Study-wide results and limits: About 8 highly homologous variants made up a TCR beta motif that seemed to typify ankylosing spondylitis blood.

TCRdb passed the 5' RACE reads through MiXCR, listing each CDR3 protein once. Here the sample spans about 540,000 distinct CDR3 sequences, roughly 13% being singletons. No antigen is known for these receptors. The sequenced sample was blood, either unsorted or a sorted T cell fraction (not recorded which). These receptors were obtained from a male donor with ankylosing spondylitis.

The rearrangement links TRBV12-3 or TRBV12-4 to TRBJ2-1; D remains unclear. CDR3 length: 13 residues. The V end was cut by 6 bases, the J end by 0 bases, with 6 bases between. The CDR3 reads CASRYSSYNEQFF. The DNA for the CDR3 is TGTGCCAGCAGGTACAGCTCCTACAATGAGCAGTTCTTC.

This clonotype appeared many times. The V gene is TRBV29-1, the J gene TRBJ1-5; TRBD1 is a possible D gene (5 bases). Trimming stripped 5 bases from V and 0 bases from J, with 8 bases between. This CDR3 region has 13 residues. Germline V CDR1 and CDR2: SQVTM, ANQGSEA. The CDR3 spells CSVQGTSNQPQHF. The CDR3 coding sequence is TGCAGCGTTCAGGGCACTAGCAATCAGCCCCAGCATTTT.

The J gene is TRBJ2-7, the V gene TRBV20-1; D remains ambiguous. Trimming took 0 bases from V and 7 from J, leaving 7 bases between them. This CDR3 has 11 residues. The germline V gene has CDR1 DFQATT and CDR2 SNEGSKA (reference sequence). This CDR3 reads CSAREGSEQYV. The CDR3, as DNA: TGCAGTGCTAGAGAGGGATCAGAGCAGTACGTC.

The table lists this clonotype with a few counts. CDR3 in amino acids: CASSSGTVVNTEAFF. For the CDR3, the DNA is TGCGCCAGCAGCTCCGGGACAGTGGTGAACACTGAAGCTTTCTTT. The chain combines TRBV5-1 with TRBJ1-1; TRBD1 matches 7 bases. V shed 3 bases and J 0 bases; nucleotides not matched to a gene: 5. The CDR3 has 15 amino acids. Germline lookup yields CDR1 SGHRS and CDR2 YFSETQ.

A few counts support this clonotype. V and J are TRBV20-1 and TRBJ2-1; 12 bases align to TRBD2. J gave up 9 bases and V 5 bases, and 5 bases lay outside the gene matches. This CDR3 spans 13 amino acids. From germline, CDR1 is DFQATT and CDR2 SNEGSKA (reference sequence). CDR3 nucleotides: TGCAGTGCTCGGACTAGCGGGGCCTTTGAGCAGTTCTTC. It translates to CSARTSGAFEQFF.

J is TRBJ1-6 and V is TRBV5-4; D is possibly TRBD1 (5 bases). This CDR3 region has 14 residues. Looked up from germline, CDR1 is SGHNT and CDR2 is YYREEE (reference sequence). Trimming cost V 4 bases and J 5 bases, with 10 bases left between them. CDR3 amino acids: CASSRTRNNSPLHF. In DNA form, the CDR3 reads TGTGCCAGCAGCCGGACAAGAAATAATTCACCCCTCCACTTT.

Only a few counts were recorded for this clonotype. The chain employs TRBV20-1 and TRBJ2-2; D is unresolved. V was trimmed by 0 bases and J by 5 bases, leaving 10 bases between them. Per the germline V gene, CDR1 is DFQATT and CDR2 is SNEGSKA (reference sequence). The CDR3 consists of 14 residues. CDR3 in amino acids: CSARDRSRTGELFF. The DNA of the CDR3 is TGCAGTGCTAGAGACAGGTCGCGGACCGGGGAGCTGTTTTTT.

This clonotype was seen a few times. A read error is possible here, since a much larger clone lies one base away. This chain joins TRBV6-2 or TRBV6-3 and TRBJ2-2, with TRBD1 matching over 12 bases. The CDR3 has 16 amino acids. V lost 5 bases and J lost 4; bases outside the gene matches: 5. Germline lookup yields CDR1 MNHEY and CDR2 SVGEGT. The CDR3 region has the DNA TGTGCCAGCAGTGGGACAGGGGGCGCGACCACCGGGGAGCTGTTTTTT. Translation gives CASSGTGGATTGELFF.

In nucleotides, the CDR3 is TGCAGTGTAACGCAGGGGTTAGGGGAGACCCAGTACTTC. The encoded protein is CSVTQGLGETQYF. The chain employs TRBV20-1 and TRBJ2-5; tentatively, D is TRBD1 (6 bases). The CDR3 covers 13 residues. Germline V gene sequence: CDR1 DFQATT, CDR2 SNEGSKA (reference sequence). V lost 7 bases, J lost 5 bases, and 17 bases lay in between.

This clonotype was observed many times. CDR3 loop: CSARDAAGGLTGELFF. CDR3 nucleotide sequence: TGCAGTGCTAGAGATGCGGCGGGAGGCCTAACCGGGGAGCTGTTTTTT. This chain joins TRBV20-1 and TRBJ2-2; 8 bases map to TRBD2. Germline CDR1 is DFQATT and CDR2 is SNEGSKA (reference sequence). The CDR3 has 16 residues. V lost 0 bases, J lost 5 bases, and 8 bases stayed unmatched.

This clonotype occurred a few times. The chain couples TRBV18 to TRBJ2-1; D is perhaps TRBD2 (5 bases). The germline CDR1 and CDR2 sequences are KGHSH and LQKENI. This CDR3 has 14 amino acids. V shed 4 bases and J shed 7 bases, with 14 bases lying between them. The CDR3 sequence is CASSLSRAENEQFF. CDR3 DNA: TGTGCCAGCTCACTATCGCGGGCGGAAAATGAGCAGTTCTTC.

V usage is TRBV5-1 and J usage is TRBJ2-1; 7 bases agree with TRBD2. The CDR3 sequence is 18 residues long. The germline CDR1 and CDR2 sequences are SGHRS and YFSETQ. Unmatched junction bases numbered 15, after V lost 2 bases and J lost 4 bases. This CDR3 reads CASSFTRSQLAVYNEQFF. CDR3 sequence (DNA): TGCGCCAGCAGCTTCACTAGATCCCAGCTAGCGGTATACAATGAGCAGTTCTTC.

The sample holds a few counts of this clonotype. This chain joins TRBV20-1 and TRBJ2-7; D possibly uses TRBD1 or TRBD2 (5 bases each). The CDR3 spans 14 residues. Germline CDR1 and CDR2: DFQATT and SNEGSKA (reference sequence). Trimming removed 3 bases from V and 3 bases from J, with 15 bases in between. In nucleotides, the CDR3 is TGCAGTGCTAGCGCCTGGGGGACCAACTACGAGCAGTACTTC. This codes for CSASAWGTNYEQYF.

This clonotype was counted at least ten times. This chain connects TRBV12-3 or TRBV12-4 to TRBJ2-3; no definite D call. The CDR3 covers 15 residues. V was trimmed by 1 base and J by 0 bases, leaving 8 bases between them. The CDR3 DNA reads as TGTGCCAGCAGTTTAGGGGCAACTAGCACAGATACGCAGTATTTT. This codes for CASSLGATSTDTQYF.

This clonotype was observed a handful of times. V usage is TRBV10-2 and J usage is TRBJ1-2; no firm D call. V was pared by 3 bases and J by 3 bases, with 14 bases between. Germline assignment: CDR1 WSHSY and CDR2 SAAADI. CDR3 length equals 15 residues. This CDR3 reads CASSDVASPYYGYTF. CDR3 nucleotides: TGCGCCAGCAGTGACGTAGCTTCCCCTTACTATGGCTACACCTTC.

The rearrangement uses TRBV29-1 and TRBJ1-4; the D gene is possibly TRBD1 (5 bases). The CDR3 consists of 13 residues. Between the trimmed V and J ends, which lost 6 bases and 7 bases, there was a span of 15 bases. Per the germline V gene, CDR1 is SQVTM and CDR2 is ANQGSEA. The CDR3 nucleotides are TGCAGCGTGGGGCGCGGCTTCGGTGAAAAACTGTTTTTT. Residues: CSVGRGFGEKLFF.

In its sample, this clonotype was seen a few times. The chain employs TRBV29-1 and TRBJ2-5, with TRBD2 matching 7 bases. Unmatched junction bases numbered 6, after V lost 2 bases and J lost 0 bases. Germline V gene data show CDR1 as SQVTM and CDR2 as ANQGSEA. The CDR3 sequence is 15 residues long. The CDR3 region has the DNA TGCAGCGTTGAATTCCGGGGGGAGTACCAAGAGACCCAGTACTTC. This codes for CSVEFRGEYQETQYF.

CDR3 sequence reads: CASQGSSGTFYEQYF. CDR3 DNA: TGTGCCAGCCAAGGGTCTAGCGGGACTTTCTACGAGCAGTACTTC. The chain is built from TRBV2 and TRBJ2-7, with 9 bases fitting TRBD2. Trimming took 8 bases from V and 3 from J; bases not matched to a gene: 11. The CDR3 runs 15 residues. The germline V gene encodes CDR1 SNHLY and CDR2 FYNNEI.

The chain links TRBV19 to TRBJ1-5; weak D call: TRBD1 (5 bases). CDR3 length: 15 residues. V lost 3 bases, J lost 1 base, and 10 bases lay in between. Germline values: CDR1 LNHDA, CDR2 SQIVND (reference sequence). The CDR3: CASSIDRASNQPQHF. The CDR3 region has the DNA TGTGCCAGTAGTATCGACAGAGCAAGCAATCAGCCCCAGCATTTT.

This clonotype was found a few times. The genes are TRBV7-9 and TRBJ1-4, with TRBD1 matching 9 bases. Germline V gives CDR1 SEHNR, CDR2 FQNEAQ (reference sequence). The CDR3 extends over 14 amino acids. The V gene end was trimmed by 5 bases and the J gene end by 5 bases; junction bases not matched to a gene: 3. CDR3 sequence (DNA): TGTGCCAGCAGCCACGGACAGGGGAATGAAAAACTGTTTTTT. Translating gives CASSHGQGNEKLFF.

This clonotype was counted a few times. The chain uses TRBV18 and TRBJ2-1; D is undetermined. Germline loops: CDR1 KGHSH, CDR2 LQKENI. The V end was cut by 0 bases, the J end by 0 bases, with 12 bases between. The CDR3 runs 17 residues. The CDR3 DNA reads TGTGCCAGCTCACCACCCCTGGGCCCGGGCTCCTACAATGAGCAGTTCTTC. Amino acid sequence: CASSPPLGPGSYNEQFF.

The table lists this clonotype with a few counts. J is TRBJ1-1 and V is TRBV7-9; D remains ambiguous. The CDR3 totals 14 residues. Deletions cut 4 bases from V and 5 bases from J, with 14 bases between. Germline V gives CDR1 SEHNR, CDR2 FQNEAQ (reference sequence). CDR3 sequence reads: CASSSGSARTEAFF. The CDR3 nucleotides read TGTGCCAGCAGCTCAGGATCGGCGAGGACTGAAGCTTTCTTT. The entire variable domain, with the rest obtained from reference TRBV7-9 and TRBJ1-1, is as follows: DTGVSQNPRHKITKRGQNVTFRCDPISEHNRLYWYRQTLGQGPEFLTYFQNEAQLEKSRLLSDRFSAERPKGSFSTLEIQRTEQGDSAMYLCASSSGSARTEAFFGQGTRLTVV.

The CDR3 DNA reads as TGTGCCAGCACGCCAGGGACGGCTTGGCAGTTCTTC. Translated: CASTPGTAWQFF. This chain connects TRBV2 to TRBJ2-1; perhaps D is TRBD1 or TRBD2 (5 bases each). The V and J ends lost 7 bases and 12 bases respectively, with 16 bases between them. The CDR3 totals 12 residues. Germline CDR1 is SNHLY and CDR2 is FYNNEI.

This clonotype was observed a handful of times. The CDR3 reads CSVGGGGETQYF. DNA for the CDR3: TGCAGCGTTGGAGGAGGGGGCGAGACCCAGTACTTC. The chain has TRBV29-1 and TRBJ2-5; tentatively, D is TRBD1 (7 bases). Trimming removed 4 bases at V and 5 bases at J, with 11 bases between. CDR3 length equals 12 residues. Germline loops: CDR1 SQVTM, CDR2 ANQGSEA.

There are many counts of this clonotype. The genes are TRBV29-1 and TRBJ1-1, with D hard to call. V dropped 1 base and J dropped 0 bases, with 12 bases sitting between them. CDR3 length equals 15 residues. The germline CDR1 and CDR2 sequences are SQVTM and ANQGSEA. The CDR3, as DNA: TGCAGCGTTGAAGTTGAACGGTGGATGAACACTGAAGCTTTCTTT. This translates into CSVEVERWMNTEAFF.